These 24 T cell receptor beta chains were all obtained from the same sample, sequenced in a study of blood T cell repertoires in COVID-19. The assay was immunoSEQ multiplex PCR, and TCRdb's table has in-frame clones only and misses some. The data show around 200,000 clones, with approximately 84% seen just once and about 6.4% held by the top ten. The sequenced sample consisted of peripheral blood. The receptor source for this set is a human donor in a cohort sampled during active COVID-19.

The chain uses TRBV5-5 and TRBJ2-1; D gene ambiguous. Trimming pared 0 bases from V and 7 bases from J, leaving 5 bases between. Germline V gene sequence: CDR1 SGHKS, CDR2 YYEKEE (reference sequence). This CDR3 spans 12 amino acids. Here the CDR3 reads CASSLATNEQFF. In DNA form, the CDR3 reads TGTGCCAGCAGCTTGGCCACAAATGAGCAGTTCTTC.

This clone was seen a single time. The chain links TRBV27 to TRBJ1-5; no definite D call. Germline V gene sequence: CDR1 MNHEY, CDR2 SMNVEV (reference sequence). V was cut by 0 bases and J by 4 bases, with 7 bases left in between. CDR3 length equals 14 residues. CDR3 DNA sequence: TGTGCCAGCAGTTTATCGCCTAGTAATCAGCCCCAGCATTTT. This sequence encodes CASSLSPSNQPQHF.

This clone was observed a handful of times. CDR3 sequence: CASSLGVWGPETQYF. In DNA, the CDR3 is TGTGCCAGCAGCTTAGGTGTCTGGGGGCCGGAGACCCAGTACTTC. This chain uses TRBV7-9 with TRBJ2-5, with TRBD1 as a possible D gene (6 bases). The V end was cut by 1 base, the J end by 5 bases, with 14 bases between. The germline CDR1 and CDR2 sequences are SEHNR and FQNEAQ (reference sequence). The CDR3 has 15 amino acids.

This clone was seen only a few times. The chain employs TRBV6-5 and TRBJ2-3, with TRBD2 matching over 7 bases. Germline CDR1 is MNHEY and CDR2 is SVGAGI. V was clipped by 6 bases and J by 1 base; unmatched bases: 7. The CDR3 consists of 15 residues. CDR3 DNA sequence: TGTGCCAGCAGGACAAGCGGGGACCGCACAGATACGCAGTATTTT. It specifies CASRTSGDRTDTQYF.

The chain joins TRBV6-5 to TRBJ1-3; TRBD1 might be the D (6 bases). Trimming shortened V by 6 bases and J by 4 bases, and 13 bases separated the two germline ends. Looked up from germline, CDR1 is MNHEY and CDR2 is SVGAGI. The CDR3 is made up of 14 amino acids. The CDR3, as DNA: TGTGCCAGCAGACCGGGACACCGAGGAAACACCATATATTTT. As protein: CASRPGHRGNTIYF.

The chain has TRBV6-4 and TRBJ2-1; tentative D call: TRBD1 (5 bases). The CDR3 has 15 amino acids. Germline loops: CDR1 MRHNA, CDR2 SNTAGT. V was clipped by 4 bases and J by 5 bases, with 15 bases between them. The CDR3 nucleotides read TGTGCCAGCAGTGTAGGGGATAGCAGAAACAATGAGCAGTTCTTC. It translates to CASSVGDSRNNEQFF.

This clone was counted a single time. The V gene is TRBV4-1, the J gene TRBJ1-2, with 8 positions matching TRBD1. V gave up 3 bases and J gave up 4 bases; unmatched junction bases: 7. The CDR3 has 15 amino acids. Germline V gene sequence: CDR1 MGHRA, CDR2 YSYEKL. The CDR3: CASSHNPGQGYGYTF. The CDR3 nucleotides read TGCGCCAGCAGCCATAATCCAGGACAGGGCTATGGCTACACCTTC.

The V gene is TRBV3-1 (or the pseudogene TRBV3-2), the J gene TRBJ2-2, with a possible D match to TRBD2 (6 bases). From germline, CDR1 is LGHDT and CDR2 YNNKEL (reference sequence). This CDR3 has 16 residues. The germline V and J ends were trimmed by 1 base and 4 bases, with 13 bases remaining between them. CDR3: CASSQAGQGGTGELFF. In DNA, the CDR3 is TGTGCCAGCAGCCAAGCGGGTCAGGGAGGCACCGGGGAGCTGTTTTTT.

The chain recombines TRBV25-1 with TRBJ1-2; D possibly corresponds to TRBD1 (5 bases). Trimming left V 3 bases short and J 4 bases short, with 21 bases between. Germline assignment: CDR1 MGHDK and CDR2 SYGVNS. CDR3 length: 17 amino acids. The CDR3 region is CASSDRTGLSATYGYTF. In DNA form, the CDR3 reads TGTGCCAGCAGTGATCGTACGGGACTCTCAGCCACCTATGGCTACACCTTC.

The chain joins TRBV20-1 to TRBJ1-6; D is unresolved. The V gene's germline CDR1 is DFQATT and CDR2 SNEGSKA (reference sequence). The CDR3 loop spans 16 amino acids. Trimming removed 3 bases at V and 5 bases at J, with 17 bases between. The CDR3 region has the DNA TGCAGTGCTAGTACCGTCCTGGGAGCTGATAATTCACCCCTCCACTTT. Encoded protein: CSASTVLGADNSPLHF.

The rearrangement uses TRBV3-1 (or the pseudogene TRBV3-2) and TRBJ1-6; 9 nucleotides match TRBD1. The V segment lost 4 bases and the J segment 8 bases; nucleotides outside the gene matches: 6. Germline V CDR1 and CDR2: LGHDT, YNNKEL (reference sequence). The CDR3 sequence is 15 residues long. CDR3 protein: CASSPQGARYSPLHF. The CDR3 nucleotides read TGTGCCAGCAGCCCACAGGGGGCGCGGTATTCACCCCTCCACTTT.

The sample holds a few counts of this clone. The chain is built from TRBV5-1 and TRBJ1-6; possibly TRBD1 for D (6 bases). The CDR3 length is 15 residues. Trimming pared 1 base from V and 4 bases from J, leaving 9 bases between. The germline V gene encodes CDR1 SGHRS and CDR2 YFSETQ. The CDR3 region is CASSLKDRYNSPLHF. The DNA for the CDR3 is TGCGCCAGCAGCTTGAAGGACAGATATAATTCACCCCTCCACTTT.

The chain has TRBV9 and TRBJ1-1; D is unclear. The CDR3 runs to 16 residues. The V end lost 4 bases, the J end lost 1 base, and 17 bases lay between the germline ends. Germline CDR1 is SGDLS and CDR2 is YYNGEE. CDR3 residues: CASSPSLRHRNTEAFF. CDR3 coding DNA: TGTGCCAGCAGCCCCTCCTTGCGACACAGGAACACTGAAGCTTTCTTT.

A single count supports this clone. V usage is TRBV27 and J usage is TRBJ1-5, with unresolved D. V gave up 5 bases and J gave up 0 bases, with 5 bases separating them. Germline V gene sequence: CDR1 MNHEY, CDR2 SMNVEV (reference sequence). The CDR3 is 13 amino acids. The CDR3 loop is CASSTYSNQPQHF. As DNA, the CDR3 is TGTGCCAGCAGTACCTATAGCAATCAGCCCCAGCATTTT.

This clone was recorded a few times. The CDR3 bases are TGTGCCAGCAGCCAGACAGGGCTTAGCTCCTACGAGCAGTACTTC. Its translation: CASSQTGLSSYEQYF. The chain carries TRBV14 and TRBJ2-7; TRBD1 agrees at 7 bases. This CDR3 spans 15 amino acids. Germline V gene data show CDR1 as SGHDN and CDR2 as FVKESK. The ends lost 3 bases at V and 0 bases at J; junction bases unmatched: 5.

The chain has TRBV9 and TRBJ2-5; D is uncertain. This CDR3 has 14 residues. The V gene lost 3 bases and the J gene lost 2 bases, with 11 bases spanning the gap. CDR1 and CDR2 (germline): SGDLS, YYNGEE. Here the CDR3 reads CASSGPASQETQYF. CDR3 nucleotides: TGTGCCAGCAGCGGCCCCGCGTCTCAAGAGACCCAGTACTTC.

The chain has TRBV7-9 and TRBJ1-3; TRBD1 matches at 7 bases. The V segment lost 5 bases and the J segment 4 bases; nucleotides outside the gene matches: 11. Germline V lookup: CDR1 SEHNR, CDR2 FQNEAQ (reference sequence). CDR3 length: 16 amino acids. CDR3: CASSVGTAERGNTIYF. The CDR3 nucleotides are TGTGCCAGCAGCGTAGGGACAGCCGAAAGGGGAAACACCATATATTTT.

This clone was seen more than once but under ten times. This rearrangement joins TRBV29-1 to TRBJ1-5; TRBD1 might be the D (5 bases). Germline CDR1 and CDR2: SQVTM and ANQGSEA. V was pared by 3 bases and J by 4 bases, with 10 bases between. The CDR3 runs 13 residues. The CDR3 DNA sequence: TGCAGCGTTGATATCGGGGGGAATCAGCCCCAGCATTTT. This sequence encodes CSVDIGGNQPQHF.

This clone came up once. CDR3 bases: TGTGCCAGCAGGATGACAGGGACCGACGAGCAGTACTTC. This codes for CASRMTGTDEQYF. This rearrangement joins TRBV27 to TRBJ2-7; the match to TRBD1 covers 7 bases. The ends lost 6 bases at V and 5 bases at J; junction bases unmatched: 7. The CDR3 has 13 amino acids. Germline V gene data show CDR1 as MNHEY and CDR2 as SMNVEV (reference sequence).

The chain employs TRBV3-1 (or the pseudogene TRBV3-2) and TRBJ1-2; unclear D gene. CDR1 LGHDT and CDR2 YNNKEL come from the germline V gene (reference sequence). The CDR3 has 15 amino acids. Deletions cut 2 bases from V and 8 bases from J, with 18 bases between. CDR3 bases: TGTGCCAGCAGCCAAAGTGCCGGGAGCTTGGGCGGCTACACCTTC. It specifies CASSQSAGSLGGYTF.

The chain combines TRBV3-1 (or the pseudogene TRBV3-2) with TRBJ2-3, with no clear D. The V gene lost 0 bases and the J gene lost 2 bases, with 3 bases spanning the gap. Germline V lookup: CDR1 LGHDT, CDR2 YNNKEL (reference sequence). The CDR3 totals 13 residues. The DNA of the CDR3 is TGTGCCAGCAGCCAAGACCTCACAGATACGCAGTATTTT. This translates into CASSQDLTDTQYF.

The V gene is TRBV5-1, the J gene TRBJ1-6; maybe TRBD1 (6 bases). The CDR3 is made up of 14 amino acids. Per the germline V gene, CDR1 is SGHRS and CDR2 is YFSETQ. Deletions cut 3 bases from V and 11 bases from J, with 15 bases between. The CDR3, as DNA: TGCGCCAGCAGCTCAACAGGGCCGGGTGCACCCCTCCACTTT. Translating gives CASSSTGPGAPLHF.

The chain employs TRBV5-1 and TRBJ2-7, with 7 bases identical to TRBD1. Germline CDR1 is SGHRS and CDR2 is YFSETQ. The trim removed 4 bases at V and 4 bases at J, leaving 5 bases unmatched. CDR3 length: 13 amino acids. The CDR3 DNA reads as TGCGCCAGCAGCCAAGGACAGGCTTACGAGCAGTACTTC. Translated, it gives CASSQGQAYEQYF.

This CDR3 reads CASMDLAGGPDTQYF. In DNA, the CDR3 is TGTGCCAGTATGGACCTAGCGGGGGGGCCAGATACGCAGTATTTT. The V gene is TRBV19, the J gene TRBJ2-3; 12 bases map to TRBD2. CDR1 is LNHDA, CDR2 SQIVND, per germline (reference sequence). This CDR3 contains 15 residues. After removal of 7 bases from V and 4 bases from J, the junction contained 6 bases not matched to a gene.